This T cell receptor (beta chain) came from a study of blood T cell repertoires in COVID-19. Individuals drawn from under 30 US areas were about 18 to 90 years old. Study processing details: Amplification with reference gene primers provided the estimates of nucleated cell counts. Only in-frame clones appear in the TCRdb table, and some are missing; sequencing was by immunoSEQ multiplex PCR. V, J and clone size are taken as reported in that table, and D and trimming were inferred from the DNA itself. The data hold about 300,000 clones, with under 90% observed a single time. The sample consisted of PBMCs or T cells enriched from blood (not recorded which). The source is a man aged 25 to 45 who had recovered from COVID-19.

CDR3 amino acids: CASSLDRGLEAFF. CDR3 sequence (DNA): TGTGCCAGCAGCTTAGACAGGGGGCTTGAAGCTTTCTTT. This chain uses TRBV7-9 with TRBJ1-1, with 9 bases aligning to TRBD1. CDR3 size: 13 residues. CDR1 is SEHNR and CDR2 is FQNEAQ in the germline V gene (reference sequence). J was trimmed by 7 bases and V by 1 base; bases with no gene match: 1.